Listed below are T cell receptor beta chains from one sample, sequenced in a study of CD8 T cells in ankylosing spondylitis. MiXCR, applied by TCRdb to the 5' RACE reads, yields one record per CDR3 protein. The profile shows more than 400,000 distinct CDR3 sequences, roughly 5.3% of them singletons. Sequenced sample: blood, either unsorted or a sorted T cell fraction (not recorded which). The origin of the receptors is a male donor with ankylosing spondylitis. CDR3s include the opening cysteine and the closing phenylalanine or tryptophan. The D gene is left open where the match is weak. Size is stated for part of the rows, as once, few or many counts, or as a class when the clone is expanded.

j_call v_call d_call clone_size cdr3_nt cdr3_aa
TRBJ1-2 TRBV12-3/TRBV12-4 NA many TGTGCCAGCAGTAGCAACAGGGAGGCCTATGGCTACACCTTC CASSSNREAYGYTF
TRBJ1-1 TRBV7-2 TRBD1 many TGTGCCCTTAAAACCGACACAGGGGGGACTGAAGCTTTCTTT CALKTDTGGTEAFF
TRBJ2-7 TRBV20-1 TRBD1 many TGCAGTGCTCCCCCTTACAGGGGGGTCGAGCAGTACTTC CSAPPYRGVEQYF
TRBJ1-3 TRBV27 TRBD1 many TGTGCCAGCGGGACAGCTGGAAACACCATATATTTT CASGTAGNTIYF
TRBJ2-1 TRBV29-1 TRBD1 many TGCAGCGTAGAAAGGACAGGGCTCAATGAGCAGTTCTTC CSVERTGLNEQFF
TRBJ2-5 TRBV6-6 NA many TGTGCCAGCAGACAGGGTGGCGAGACCCAGTACTTC CASRQGGETQYF
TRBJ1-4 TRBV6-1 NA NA TGTGCCAGCAGACCCGATCCAATCTGGCCCCTTAATGAAAAACTGTTTTTT CASRPDPIWPLNEKLFF
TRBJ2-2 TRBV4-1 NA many TGCGCCAGCAGCCAAGTTAGGGTCACCGGGGAGCTGTTTTTT CASSQVRVTGELFF
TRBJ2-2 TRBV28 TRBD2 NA TGTGCCAGCAGTACCCCAGCGGGGGCCACCGGGGAGCTGTTTTTT CASSTPAGATGELFF
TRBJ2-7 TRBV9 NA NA TGTGCCAGCAGCGTAAGGGGGGATAGCTCCCACGAGCAGTACTTC CASSVRGDSSHEQYF
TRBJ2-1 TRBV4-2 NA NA TGTGCCAGCAGCCAAGTAAACACACTAGCCGGGGAAAGCAATGAGCAGTTCTTC CASSQVNTLAGESNEQFF
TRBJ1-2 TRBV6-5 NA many TGTGCCAGCAGTTACTCGGCAGGGCTCCACTATGGCTACACCTTC CASSYSAGLHYGYTF
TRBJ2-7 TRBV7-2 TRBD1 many TGTGCCAGCAGCCGCACCGGACAGGTACCCCACTTC CASSRTGQVPHF
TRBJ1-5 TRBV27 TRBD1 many TGTGCCAGCAGTTTAAAGGGGACAGGGCCTTATAGCAATCAGCCCCAGCATTTT CASSLKGTGPYSNQPQHF
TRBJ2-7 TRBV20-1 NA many TGCAGTGCTGCCAGTTACGAGCAGTACTTC CSAASYEQYF
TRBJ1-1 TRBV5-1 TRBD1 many TGCGCCAGCAGCTCGGGACAGACCCCTGACGCTTTCTTT CASSSGQTPDAFF
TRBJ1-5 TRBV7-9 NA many TGTGCCAGCAGCTTAGCGGGAATTGGCAATCAGCCCCAGCATTTT CASSLAGIGNQPQHF
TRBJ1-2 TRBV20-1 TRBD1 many TGCAGTGCGAGGACAGGGACTAACTATGGCTACACCTTC CSARTGTNYGYTF
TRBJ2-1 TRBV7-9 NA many TGTGCCAGCAGCTTTGGGGGAGACCCTTTTGGCAATGAGCAGTTCTTC CASSFGGDPFGNEQFF
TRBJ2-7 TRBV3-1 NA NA TGTGCCAGCAGCCAAGAGGGGTCCCTATCCTACGAGCAGTACTTC CASSQEGSLSYEQYF
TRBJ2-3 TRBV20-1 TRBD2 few TGCAGTGCTAGACCTAGCGGGAAAACAGATACGCAGTATTTT CSARPSGKTDTQYF
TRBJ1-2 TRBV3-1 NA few TGTGCCAGCAGCCGCCTTGGAGGTCCTGATGGCTACACCTTC CASSRLGGPDGYTF
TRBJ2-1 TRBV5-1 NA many TGCGCCAGCAGCTTACAGTCAGGGCCCCGGGAGCAGTTCTTC CASSLQSGPREQFF
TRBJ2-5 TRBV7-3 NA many TGTGCCAGCAGCCAAGGGACTTCTTCGTACCAAGAGACCCAGTACTTC CASSQGTSSYQETQYF
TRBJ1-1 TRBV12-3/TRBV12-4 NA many TGTGCCAGCAGTCCATGGACAGAACCTGAAGCTTTCTTT CASSPWTEPEAFF
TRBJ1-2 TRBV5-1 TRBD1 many TGCGCCAGCAGCCCCCAGGGGGATTGGAACTATGGCTACACCTTC CASSPQGDWNYGYTF
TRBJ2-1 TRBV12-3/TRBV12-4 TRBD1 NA TGTGCCAGCAGACCTTACGCGGGCAGGGGGCTAGGGGATGAGCAGTTCTTC CASRPYAGRGLGDEQFF
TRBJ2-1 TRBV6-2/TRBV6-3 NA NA TGTGCCAGCAGTTACTGGAGCCCCCGACAGGTCACCTACAATGAGCAGTTCTTC CASSYWSPRQVTYNEQFF
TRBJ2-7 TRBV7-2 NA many TGTGCCAGCAGCTCTCGAGTCTTAACCTACGAGCAGTACTTC CASSSRVLTYEQYF
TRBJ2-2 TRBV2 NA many TGTGCCAGCACAAAAACAGGCAAGAACACCGGGGAGCTGTTTTTT CASTKTGKNTGELFF
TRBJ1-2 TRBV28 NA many TGTGCCAGCAGTTCCCCTCCCTTTGACACCTTC CASSSPPFDTF
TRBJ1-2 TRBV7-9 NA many TGTGCCAGCAGCTTAAGGGGATCTCATGGCTACACCTTC CASSLRGSHGYTF
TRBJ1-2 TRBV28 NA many TGTGCCAGCAGGGTCGCAGGGGCCCAACGTAACTATGGCTACACCTTC CASRVAGAQRNYGYTF
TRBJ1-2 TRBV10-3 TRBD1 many TGTGCCATCAGTGGATCGACAGGGGGAGATGGCTACACCTTC CAISGSTGGDGYTF
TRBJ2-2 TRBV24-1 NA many TGTGCCACCAGAGGAGGGGACAACACCGGGGAGCTGTTTTTT CATRGGDNTGELFF
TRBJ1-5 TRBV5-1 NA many TGCGCCAGCAGATTACCAGGGCAGCCCCAGCATTTT CASRLPGQPQHF
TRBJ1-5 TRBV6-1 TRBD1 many TGTGCCAGCAGTCCAGGGACAGGGCGCAGGCCCCAGCATTTT CASSPGTGRRPQHF